A single sample is the source of the 8 T cell receptor beta chains below, sequenced in a study of blood T cells in healthy people across ages. PCR was performed a second time for about 7 to 12 cycles using a sample-barcoded 5' primer and a J-beta primer mix. TCRdb redid the calling of the 5' RACE reads with MiXCR, one entry per CDR3 protein. The table shows hundreds of thousands of distinct CDR3 sequences, with roughly 32% occurring only once. Sequenced: blood. These receptors were taken from a woman aged 80 or over in good health.

This clonotype turned up a few times. V gene TRBV28 combines with J gene TRBJ1-5; tentative D call: TRBD1 (5 bases). The germline CDR1 and CDR2 sequences are MDHEN and SYDVKM. The CDR3 extends over 17 amino acids. V lost 3 bases, J lost 2 bases, and 17 bases lay in between. The CDR3 protein is CASSFFLKGRGNQPQHF. The CDR3 nucleotides are TGTGCCAGCAGTTTCTTCTTAAAGGGACGCGGCAATCAGCCCCAGCATTTT. The whole variable domain, filled in from reference TRBV28 and TRBJ1-5, reads DVKVTQSSRYLVKRTGEKVFLECVQDMDHENMFWYRQDPGLGLRLIYFSYDVKMKEKGDIPEGYSVSREKKERFSLILESASTNQTSMYLCASSFFLKGRGNQPQHFGDGTRLSIL.

This clonotype appeared many times. The chain joins TRBV10-3 to TRBJ2-3; 7 bases match TRBD2. CDR3 size: 16 residues. Germline CDR1 ENHRY, CDR2 SYGVKD. The V and J ends lost 0 bases and 1 base, in that order; junction bases with no gene match: 4. The CDR3 DNA reads TGTGCCATCAGTGAGTCGGGAGGGATGGGCACAGATACGCAGTATTTT. Encoded protein: CAISESGGMGTDTQYF.

This clonotype was seen repeatedly, ten times or more. The genes are TRBV6-2 or TRBV6-3 and TRBJ2-5; the D call may be TRBD1 or TRBD2 (5 bases each). The V gene lost 5 bases and the J gene lost 5 bases, with 18 bases spanning the gap. Germline lookup yields CDR1 MNHEY and CDR2 SVGEGT. This CDR3 spans 15 amino acids. The CDR3 DNA reads as TGTGCCAGCAGTCCGACGCCCCGGGGACGGGAGACCCAGTACTTC. Encoded protein: CASSPTPRGRETQYF.

The chain joins TRBV27 to TRBJ1-5, with TRBD1 identical over 7 bases. J was trimmed by 11 bases and V by 6 bases; bases with no gene match: 7. This CDR3 contains 12 residues. Germline values: CDR1 MNHEY, CDR2 SMNVEV (reference sequence). DNA for the CDR3: TGTGCCAGCAGGAACCCAGGACAGGCCCAGCATTTT. It encodes CASRNPGQAQHF.

At least ten counts were recorded for this clonotype. The chain couples TRBV4-3 to TRBJ1-5; D remains ambiguous. V dropped 3 bases and J dropped 7 bases, with 16 bases sitting between them. CDR1 LGHNA and CDR2 YSLEER come from the germline V gene. The CDR3 is made up of 15 amino acids. The DNA of the CDR3 is TGCGCCAGCAGCCAGGACCTACAAAGTCGACAGCCCCAGCATTTT. It encodes CASSQDLQSRQPQHF.

Ten or more counts support this clonotype. The chain uses TRBV7-2 and TRBJ1-6; 7 bases agree with TRBD1. The junction had 7 bases not matched to a gene; V was cut back by 1 base and J by 10 bases. This CDR3 comprises 15 residues. From germline, CDR1 is SGHTA and CDR2 FQGNSA. This CDR3 reads CASSLVGTETSPLHF. In DNA, the CDR3 is TGTGCCAGCAGCTTAGTAGGGACAGAAACCTCACCCCTCCACTTT.

This clonotype was seen repeatedly, ten times or more. J is TRBJ2-5 and V is TRBV20-1; 7 bases are shared with TRBD2. J lost 1 base, V lost 5 bases, and 1 base had no gene match. Germline CDR1 and CDR2: DFQATT and SNEGSKA (reference sequence). The CDR3 extends over 12 amino acids. The CDR3 region is CSAGLGQETQYF. For the CDR3, the DNA is TGCAGTGCTGGACTAGGCCAAGAGACCCAGTACTTC.

As regards this clonotype: Germline and junction disagree at one end, which may indicate a read error. The chain links TRBV27 to TRBJ1-2; TRBD1 aligns across 9 bases. The CDR3 covers 16 residues. Germline V lookup: CDR1 MNHEY, CDR2 SMNVEV (reference sequence). CDR3 coding DNA: TGTGCCAGCAGTCACGCCCCCCGGGACAGGGCGTATGGCCACACCTTC. Translating gives CASSHAPRDRAYGHTF.